This TCR beta chain derives from a study of technical replicates of blood from a few donors. Data came from immunoSEQ multiplex PCR; TCRdb stores just in-frame clones and leaves some out. The table has under 95,000 clones, roughly 94% seen once. The length of the CDR3 is 19 residues. CDR1 is MNHEY, CDR2 SMNVEV, per germline (reference sequence). Losses at the gene ends were 2 bases for V and 4 bases for J; bases not matched to a gene: 16. In this sample, this clone turned up once. This chain connects TRBV27 to TRBJ2-3; TRBD2 agrees at 9 bases. This clonotype was sampled from a human donor in good health. The sample was T cells isolated from PBMCs. The CDR3 sequence: CASSLNPLAASGVSDTQYF. CDR3 DNA: TGTGCCAGCAGTTTAAACCCCCTGGCGGCTAGCGGGGTGTCAGATACGCAGTATTTT.